Below are 14 T cell receptor beta chains sequenced from a single sample in a study of B cell selection in AIRE deficiency. The regulatory T cell sort gate was CD4+CD25hiCD127low/negative. Sequenced by immunoSEQ multiplex PCR; TCRdb stores in-frame clones only, minus some. This table has about 26,000 clones, roughly 90% appearing once. Sequenced input: CD4+CD25+ Tregs sorted from PBMCs. Receptors originate from a human donor in good health.

This clone appeared once. This chain links TRBV19 with TRBJ1-5; a possible D gene is TRBD1 (5 bases). Germline CDR1 reads LNHDA; CDR2 reads SQIVND (reference sequence). The CDR3 has 16 amino acids. Trimming took off 4 bases at V and 0 bases at J, with 13 bases between the two ends. The CDR3 bases are TGTGCCAGTAGTAAGGCCCAGGGCCCTAGCAATCAGCCCCAGCATTTT. This sequence encodes CASSKAQGPSNQPQHF.

The chain combines TRBV9 with TRBJ2-5; 8 positions agree with TRBD2. CDR3 size: 16 residues. In germline, CDR1 is SGDLS, CDR2 YYNGEE. J gave up 0 bases and V 2 bases, and 6 bases lay outside the gene matches. CDR3 nucleotides: TGTGCCAGCAGCGTTTTACCAGCGGGGGACCAAGAGACCCAGTACTTC. The encoded protein is CASSVLPAGDQETQYF.

The genes are TRBV6-6 and TRBJ2-1, with 9 bases fitting TRBD1. V gave up 5 bases and J gave up 5 bases; unmatched junction bases: 4. The CDR3 runs 14 residues. In germline, CDR1 is MNHNY, CDR2 SVGAGI (reference sequence). In DNA, the CDR3 is TGTGCCAGCAGTCCGGGACAGGGCAACAATGAGCAGTTCTTC. Translated, it gives CASSPGQGNNEQFF.

This chain uses TRBV6-1 with TRBJ2-7, with a possible D match to TRBD2 (5 bases). Trimming took off 6 bases at V and 6 bases at J, with 12 bases between the two ends. Germline V gene lookup returns CDR1 MNHNS and CDR2 SASEGT. The CDR3 is 12 residues long. This CDR3 reads CASRLALGEQYF. CDR3 in DNA: TGTGCCAGCAGGCTAGCCCTGGGCGAGCAGTACTTC.

The rearrangement uses TRBV11-2 and TRBJ1-2, with D perhaps TRBD1 (6 bases). This CDR3 region has 15 residues. The V gene lost 2 bases and the J gene lost 1 base, with 11 bases spanning the gap. Germline assignment: CDR1 SGHAT and CDR2 FQNNGV. The chain's CDR3 is CASSLTGRLNYGYTF. The CDR3 DNA sequence: TGTGCCAGCAGCTTAACAGGGAGACTTAACTATGGCTACACCTTC.

The chain joins TRBV25-1 to TRBJ2-7, with 8 nucleotides matching TRBD1. V was pared by 7 bases and J by 6 bases, with 5 bases of the junction left unmatched. Germline V gives CDR1 MGHDK, CDR2 SYGVNS. The CDR3 length is 12 residues. CDR3 protein: CASTQGASEQYF. In nucleotides, the CDR3 is TGTGCCAGCACGCAGGGGGCTAGCGAGCAGTACTTC.

The rearrangement links TRBV6-5 to TRBJ2-7; D might be TRBD1 or TRBD2, each matching 6 bases. Germline values: CDR1 MNHEY, CDR2 SVGAGI. The V and J ends lost 0 bases and 3 bases respectively, with 15 bases between them. The CDR3 contains 16 residues. CDR3 sequence reads: CASSYSPFGGFYEQYF. The CDR3 DNA sequence: TGTGCCAGCAGTTACTCGCCTTTCGGGGGCTTCTACGAGCAGTACTTC.

The chain uses TRBV2 and TRBJ1-1, with 10 bases fitting TRBD1. The CDR3 length is 13 residues. The J segment lost 4 bases and the V segment lost 9 bases, leaving 5 bases of the junction unmatched. Germline CDR1 reads SNHLY; CDR2 reads FYNNEI. The chain's CDR3 is CASDRGPGTEAFF. The CDR3 coding sequence is TGTGCCAGTGACAGGGGGCCGGGCACTGAAGCTTTCTTT.

This chain's CDR3 is CASSREVTGVGYEQYF. The DNA of the CDR3 is TGTGCCAGCAGCCGGGAGGTGACAGGGGTTGGGTACGAGCAGTACTTC. The genes are TRBV5-6 and TRBJ2-7, with a possible D match to TRBD1 (8 bases). The germline V gene has CDR1 SGHDT and CDR2 YYEEEE. V gave up 4 bases and J gave up 4 bases, with 21 bases separating them. The CDR3 contains 16 residues. Combining the CDR3 with reference TRBV5-6 and TRBJ2-7 gives the whole variable domain DAGVTQSPTHLIKTRGQQVTLRCSPKSGHDTVSWYQQALGQGPQFIFQYYEEEERQRGNFPDRFSGHQFPNYSSELNVNALLLGDSALYLCASSREVTGVGYEQYFGPGTRLTVT.

V gene TRBV30 combines with J gene TRBJ2-5; the D gene is possibly TRBD1 (7 bases). The germline CDR1 and CDR2 sequences are GTSNPN and SVGIG (reference sequence). The CDR3 sequence is 15 residues long. The ends were cut back, 0 bases at V and 2 bases at J, with 13 bases in the middle. The DNA for the CDR3 is TGTGCCTGGAGTGTACTCTCAGGGGGGCAAGAGACCCAGTACTTC. Its protein is CAWSVLSGGQETQYF.

The rearrangement uses TRBV10-2 and TRBJ1-2, with 10 bases that match TRBD1. Trimming at V came to 6 bases and at J to 4 bases, leaving 5 bases not matched to a gene. Germline values: CDR1 WSHSY, CDR2 SAAADI. The CDR3 covers 14 residues. CDR3 sequence reads: CASRRQGAIYGYTF. DNA of the CDR3: TGCGCCAGCAGACGACAGGGGGCCATCTATGGCTACACCTTC.

The V and J genes are TRBV7-9 and TRBJ2-7; 8 nucleotides line up with TRBD1. Per the germline V gene, CDR1 is SEHNR and CDR2 is FQNEAQ (reference sequence). The CDR3 is 14 residues long. The trim removed 5 bases at V and 5 bases at J, leaving 8 bases unmatched. The CDR3 region is CASSPGQGENEQYF. The DNA of the CDR3 is TGTGCCAGCAGCCCTGGACAGGGCGAGAACGAGCAGTACTTC.

The V gene is TRBV5-1, the J gene TRBJ1-1, with TRBD1 matching over 8 bases. Trimming at V came to 5 bases and at J to 4 bases, leaving 7 bases not matched to a gene. The germline gives CDR1 SGHRS, CDR2 YFSETQ. The CDR3 is made up of 14 amino acids. CDR3 coding DNA: TGCGCCAGCAGAACTACAGGGGGAGGCACTGAAGCTTTCTTT. Its protein is CASRTTGGGTEAFF.

This rearrangement joins TRBV5-4 to TRBJ2-7; 8 bases fit TRBD2. V shed 4 bases and J 4 bases; nucleotides not matched to a gene: 7. The CDR3 consists of 14 residues. From germline, CDR1 is SGHNT and CDR2 YYREEE (reference sequence). CDR3 amino acids: CASSPGTSRYEQYF. Written as DNA, the CDR3 is TGTGCCAGCAGCCCCGGGACTAGTAGGTACGAGCAGTACTTC.